Described below is a single T cell receptor beta chain sequence and its context. V lost 1 base, J lost 7 bases, and 13 bases lay in between. Germline CDR1 and CDR2: GTSNPN and SVGIG (reference sequence). The CDR3 is 13 amino acids. Each CDR3 protein gets one entry after TCRdb re-called the RT-PCR reads with MiXCR. The sample lists 650,000 to 800,000 distinct CDR3 sequences; 14% were seen once. The gene calls are TRBV30 and TRBJ2-5; D uncertain. The receptor was derived from a female donor in good health, serving as a healthy control. Sequencing used memory CD4+ T cells from blood. The chain's CDR3 is CAWSGSPEGTQYF. CDR3 DNA sequence: TGTGCCTGGAGTGGCAGCCCCGAAGGGACCCAGTACTTC.